This passage covers 20 T cell receptor beta chains from one sample sequenced in a study of identical twins. Each CDR3 protein gets one entry after TCRdb re-called the 5' RACE reads with MiXCR. The table includes approximately 350,000 distinct CDR3 sequences, about 12% detected once. Separately, the same data were catalogued under a study of yellow fever vaccine responses in identical twins.

Source material: CD8+ T cells sorted from blood. These receptors all stem from a woman in her late teens or twenties in good health.

The chain uses TRBV19 and TRBJ2-1; 7 bases agree with TRBD1. CDR1 and CDR2 (germline): LNHDA, SQIVND (reference sequence). The trim removed 5 bases at V and 4 bases at J, leaving 5 bases unmatched. CDR3 size: 14 residues. The CDR3 reads CASSPDRIYNEQFF. The CDR3 DNA follows: TGTGCCAGTAGTCCGGACAGGATTTACAATGAGCAGTTCTTC.

The sample holds many counts of this clonotype. V gene TRBV12-3 or TRBV12-4 combines with J gene TRBJ1-2, with D tentatively TRBD1 (5 bases). The CDR3 loop spans 14 amino acids. Trimming took off 6 bases at V and 0 bases at J, with 11 bases between the two ends. The CDR3 loop reads CASRGGGANYGYTF. For the CDR3, the DNA is TGTGCCAGCAGAGGCGGGGGAGCTAACTATGGCTACACCTTC.

The chain joins TRBV28 to TRBJ2-1; D is ambiguous. Germline lookup yields CDR1 MDHEN and CDR2 SYDVKM. This CDR3 comprises 15 residues. Trimming cost V 1 base and J 5 bases, with 12 bases left between them. DNA of the CDR3: TGTGCCAGCAGTTTATTAGGGCCGAAGGACAATGAGCAGTTCTTC. It encodes CASSLLGPKDNEQFF.

The chain couples TRBV11-2 to TRBJ1-3; D is uncertain. Looked up from germline, CDR1 is SGHAT and CDR2 is FQNNGV. The CDR3 is made up of 14 amino acids. Trimming removed 5 bases from V and 0 bases from J, with 8 bases in between. In nucleotides, the CDR3 is TGTGCCAGCAGCGCCGACCACTCTGGAAACACCATATATTTT. Translating it yields CASSADHSGNTIYF.

This clonotype was seen many times. V is TRBV24-1 and J is TRBJ1-3, with D uncertain. Trimming removed 5 bases from V and 0 bases from J, with 10 bases in between. CDR3 size: 15 residues. The germline V gene has CDR1 KGHDR and CDR2 SFDVKD. CDR3 in amino acids: CATSVPGSSGNTIYF. The CDR3 DNA reads TGTGCCACCAGTGTGCCCGGAAGCTCTGGAAACACCATATATTTT.

This clonotype was counted only a few times. The chain is built from TRBV4-2 and TRBJ1-1; D unresolved. V was pared by 3 bases and J by 0 bases, with 11 bases between. The germline CDR1 and CDR2 sequences are LGHNA and YNFKEQ. The CDR3 sequence is 15 residues long. In DNA form, the CDR3 reads TGTGCCAGCAGCCACTACAGTGGGGTGAACACTGAAGCTTTCTTT. This codes for CASSHYSGVNTEAFF.

This clonotype turned up a few times. The genes are TRBV12-3 or TRBV12-4 and TRBJ2-2, with 7 bases identical to TRBD2. With V trimmed by 1 base and J by 6 bases, 5 bases remained unmatched. The CDR3 is 15 amino acids. The CDR3 DNA is TGTGCCAGCAGTTTAGAAGGGGAGGGTCCCGGGGAGCTGTTTTTT. It translates to CASSLEGEGPGELFF.

This clonotype has just a few counts. The chain couples TRBV4-1 to TRBJ2-7; no reliable D call. The V and J ends lost 2 bases and 5 bases respectively, with 10 bases between them. CDR3 length equals 13 residues. The V gene's germline CDR1 is MGHRA and CDR2 YSYEKL. The CDR3 DNA sequence: TGCGCCAGCAGCCAAAAGGGAACAAACGAGCAGTACTTC. It specifies CASSQKGTNEQYF.

This clonotype was counted ten times or more. The rearrangement joins TRBV12-3 or TRBV12-4 to TRBJ2-1; 8 bases are shared with TRBD2. J was trimmed by 8 bases and V by 6 bases; bases with no gene match: 3. CDR3 length: 12 amino acids. CDR3 sequence: CASRGLADEQFF. CDR3 coding DNA: TGTGCCAGCAGAGGACTAGCAGATGAGCAGTTCTTC.

The chain joins TRBV5-6 to TRBJ2-7, with D unresolved. The germline V gene has CDR1 SGHDT and CDR2 YYEEEE. Trimming stripped 3 bases from V and 3 bases from J, with 13 bases between. The CDR3 spans 14 residues. The CDR3 DNA is TGTGCCAGCAGCTCTATCTCGGGTCGCTACGAGCAGTACGTC. This sequence encodes CASSSISGRYEQYV.

The rearrangement joins TRBV27 to TRBJ1-5; D gene unclear. CDR1 and CDR2 from the germline V gene are MNHEY and SMNVEV (reference sequence). Trimming removed 2 bases from V and 0 bases from J, with 11 bases in between. There are 16 residues in the CDR3. The CDR3 region is CASSLRPGNSNQPQHF. The CDR3 DNA sequence: TGTGCCAGCAGTTTACGCCCAGGCAATAGCAATCAGCCCCAGCATTTT.

This clonotype was counted only a few times. The chain couples TRBV7-8 to TRBJ1-4, with D hard to call. This CDR3 has 16 residues. V was pared by 1 base and J by 13 bases, with 22 bases between. Germline CDR1 is SGHVS and CDR2 is FQNEAQ. The DNA for the CDR3 is TGTGCCAGCAGCTTAGTCGGTGGTGGCGGAGGAGGCCCACTGTTTTTT. Protein: CASSLVGGGGGGPLFF.

On this clonotype itself: Since a much larger clone is just one base distant, this may be a read error. The rearrangement uses TRBV28 and TRBJ2-7; weak D call: TRBD2 (6 bases). Germline CDR1 is MDHEN and CDR2 is SYDVKM. CDR3 length: 13 residues. The CDR3 protein is CASSLRGSYKQYF. The CDR3 nucleotides are TGTGCCAGCAGTTTGCGGGGCTCCTACAAGCAGTACTTC.

This clonotype was detected only a few times. The genes are TRBV27 and TRBJ2-7; D may match TRBD1 or TRBD2 (7 bases each). This CDR3 has 16 amino acids. Germline V lookup: CDR1 MNHEY, CDR2 SMNVEV (reference sequence). Trimming took off 0 bases at V and 4 bases at J, with 16 bases between the two ends. The CDR3 loop is CASSLSAGDSGYEQYF. The CDR3, as DNA: TGTGCCAGCAGTTTATCTGCGGGGGACAGTGGATACGAGCAGTACTTC.

In this sample, this clonotype turned up a few times. The chain is built from TRBV13 and TRBJ1-5; D gene unclear. Germline values: CDR1 PRHDT, CDR2 FYEKMQ (reference sequence). The V gene lost 2 bases and the J gene lost 5 bases, with 4 bases spanning the gap. CDR3 length: 12 residues. CDR3 in DNA: TGTGCCAGCAGCTTAAGAGATCAGCCCCAGCATTTT. It codes for CASSLRDQPQHF.

This chain links TRBV11-3 with TRBJ2-3; no reliable D call. In germline, CDR1 is SGHNT, CDR2 YENEEA. There are 11 residues in the CDR3. V was pared by 5 bases and J by 6 bases, with 6 bases between. As DNA, the CDR3 is TGTGCCAGCAGCGCTATCGATACGCAGTATTTT. This encodes CASSAIDTQYF.

With respect to this clonotype: A read error may explain this, as a much larger clone is one base away. The chain is built from TRBV11-2 and TRBJ1-1; the match to TRBD1 covers 7 bases. The germline CDR1 and CDR2 sequences are SGHAT and FQNNGV. CDR3 length: 12 amino acids. Trimming cost V 6 bases and J 4 bases; bases outside gene matches: 2. The chain's CDR3 is CASRSGGTEAFF. CDR3 sequence (DNA): TGTGCCAGCAGGTCAGGGGGCACTGAAGCTTTCTTT.

There are a few counts of this clonotype. The chain has TRBV24-1 and TRBJ2-2; TRBD1 aligns across 11 bases. Trimming cost V 0 bases and J 4 bases; bases outside gene matches: 6. This CDR3 is built from 18 residues. CDR1 and CDR2 (germline): KGHDR, SFDVKD. The CDR3 sequence is CATSDLFGGTGGTGELFF. CDR3 DNA: TGTGCCACCAGTGATTTGTTCGGTGGGACAGGGGGCACCGGGGAGCTGTTTTTT.

In this sample, this clonotype turned up a few times. The chain is built from TRBV5-5 and TRBJ2-7; TRBD1 might be the D (5 bases). The V and J ends lost 0 bases and 6 bases respectively, with 13 bases between them. The CDR3 runs to 14 residues. Looked up from germline, CDR1 is SGHKS and CDR2 is YYEKEE (reference sequence). In nucleotides, the CDR3 is TGTGCCAGCAGCTTGGCAGGGCAGGGTCCCGAGCAGTACTTC. Protein sequence: CASSLAGQGPEQYF. The full variable domain, its missing parts supplied by reference TRBV5-5 and TRBJ2-7, is DAGVTQSPTHLIKTRGQQVTLRCSPISGHKSVSWYQQVLGQGPQFIFQYYEKEERGRGNFPDRFSARQFPNYSSELNVNALLLGDSALYLCASSLAGQGPEQYFGPGTRLTVT.

Ten or more counts support this clonotype. V gene TRBV20-1 combines with J gene TRBJ2-4, with a possible D match to TRBD1 (6 bases). The V and J ends lost 1 base and 1 base respectively, with 20 bases between them. CDR1 is DFQATT and CDR2 is SNEGSKA in the germline V gene (reference sequence). This CDR3 is 18 amino acids long. The CDR3 is CSARAAGRGHYAKNIQYF. CDR3 in DNA: TGCAGTGCTAGAGCGGCAGGCAGGGGCCACTACGCCAAAAACATTCAGTACTTC.